This T cell receptor (beta chain) was retrieved from a study of Tregs in tolerant kidney transplant recipients. In regard to this clone: What it binds is not known. The CDR3 end lies 3 residues beyond the end of the read and is filled in from the germline J gene.

Sequenced by immunoSEQ multiplex PCR; TCRdb stores in-frame clones only, minus some. This repertoire includes more than 2,500 clones. The CDR3 is made up of 16 amino acids. The ends lost 2 bases at V and 2 bases at J; junction bases unmatched: 6. Germline V gives CDR1 MNHNS, CDR2 SASEGT. Broader study findings: Donor-specific Treg expansion exceeded global Treg expansion in tolerant patients, suggesting antigen drive. Some patients' samples used different primers over time, so nucleotide sequences weren't comparable. The small number of patients limits these findings pending further validation.

After 6 days with irradiated graft donor PBMCs, CFSE-labeled recipient PBMCs were FACS-sorted. Specimen: CD8+ T cells from blood cultured with allogeneic cells, collected before the transplant. The source is a human patient who received a combined kidney and bone marrow transplant. The gene calls are TRBV6-1 and TRBJ2-1, with 7 bases matching TRBD1. The CDR3 loop reads CASSEFRQGAYNEQFF. CDR3 DNA (partial): TGTGCCAGCAGTGAATTCCGTCAGGGGGCCTACAATGAG.